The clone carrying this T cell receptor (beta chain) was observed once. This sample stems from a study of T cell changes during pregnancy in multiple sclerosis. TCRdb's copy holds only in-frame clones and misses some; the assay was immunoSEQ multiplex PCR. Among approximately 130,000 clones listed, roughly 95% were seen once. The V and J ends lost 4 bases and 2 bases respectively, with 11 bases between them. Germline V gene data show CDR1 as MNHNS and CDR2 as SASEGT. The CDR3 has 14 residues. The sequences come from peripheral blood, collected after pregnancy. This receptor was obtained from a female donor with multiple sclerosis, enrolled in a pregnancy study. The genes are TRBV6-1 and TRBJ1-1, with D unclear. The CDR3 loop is CASSGRGRNTEAFF. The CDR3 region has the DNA TGTGCCAGCAGTGGTCGAGGGCGTAACACTGAAGCTTTCTTT.